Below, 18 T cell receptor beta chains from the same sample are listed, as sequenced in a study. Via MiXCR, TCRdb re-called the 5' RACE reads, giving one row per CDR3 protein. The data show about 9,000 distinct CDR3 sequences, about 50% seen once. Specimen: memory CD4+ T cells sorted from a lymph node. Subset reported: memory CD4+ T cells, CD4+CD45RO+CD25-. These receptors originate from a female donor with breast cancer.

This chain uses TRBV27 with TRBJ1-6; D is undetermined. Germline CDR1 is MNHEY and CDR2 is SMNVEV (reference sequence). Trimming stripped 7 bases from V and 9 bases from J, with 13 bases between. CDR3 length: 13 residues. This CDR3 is CASTNLGSSPLHF. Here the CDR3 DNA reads TGTGCCAGCACCAACCTTGGGAGTTCACCCCTCCACTTT.

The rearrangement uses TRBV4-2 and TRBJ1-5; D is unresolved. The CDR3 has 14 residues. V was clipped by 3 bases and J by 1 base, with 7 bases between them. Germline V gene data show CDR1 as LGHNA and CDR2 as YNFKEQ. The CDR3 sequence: CASSHQASNQPQHF. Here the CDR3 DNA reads TGTGCCAGCAGCCACCAGGCGAGCAATCAGCCCCAGCATTTT.

The CDR3 coding sequence is TGTGCCATCACCGAGGTAGAGATGGCTGGCTACACCTTC. Translation gives CAITEVEMAGYTF. This rearrangement joins TRBV10-3 to TRBJ1-2, with D unresolved. Germline V lookup: CDR1 ENHRY, CDR2 SYGVKD. The germline V and J ends were trimmed by 7 bases and 7 bases, with 16 bases remaining between them. The CDR3 totals 13 residues.

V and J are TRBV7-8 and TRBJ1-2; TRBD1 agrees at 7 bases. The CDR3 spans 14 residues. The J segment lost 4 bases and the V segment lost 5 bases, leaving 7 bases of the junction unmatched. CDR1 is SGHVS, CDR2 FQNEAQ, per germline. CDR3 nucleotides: TGTGCCAGCAGCCTCGGGACAGTACGCTATGGCTACACCTTC. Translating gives CASSLGTVRYGYTF.

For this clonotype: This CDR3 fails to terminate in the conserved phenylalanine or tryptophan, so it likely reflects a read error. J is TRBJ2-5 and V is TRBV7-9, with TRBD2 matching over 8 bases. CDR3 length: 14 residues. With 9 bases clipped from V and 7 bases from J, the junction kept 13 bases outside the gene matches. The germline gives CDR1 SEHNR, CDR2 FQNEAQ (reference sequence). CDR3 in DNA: TGTGCCAGTCGGCAGCGGGGGCCTGGAGGGACCCAGTACTCC. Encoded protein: CASRQRGPGGTQYS.

In DNA form, the CDR3 reads TGCAGTGCTAGAACTAGCGGGAGTTCCGGGGAGCTGTTTTTT. Translating gives CSARTSGSSGELFF. This chain uses TRBV20-1 with TRBJ2-2; 11 nucleotides match TRBD2. The CDR3 length is 14 residues. The V gene's germline CDR1 is DFQATT and CDR2 SNEGSKA (reference sequence). V gave up 2 bases and J gave up 6 bases; unmatched junction bases: 2.

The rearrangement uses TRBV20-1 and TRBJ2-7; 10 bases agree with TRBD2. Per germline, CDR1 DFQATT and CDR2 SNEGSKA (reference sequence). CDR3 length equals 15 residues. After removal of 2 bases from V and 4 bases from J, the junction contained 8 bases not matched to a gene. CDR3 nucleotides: TGCAGTGCTAGAAGGAGCGGGAGGGTTATGTACGAGCAGTACTTC. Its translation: CSARRSGRVMYEQYF.

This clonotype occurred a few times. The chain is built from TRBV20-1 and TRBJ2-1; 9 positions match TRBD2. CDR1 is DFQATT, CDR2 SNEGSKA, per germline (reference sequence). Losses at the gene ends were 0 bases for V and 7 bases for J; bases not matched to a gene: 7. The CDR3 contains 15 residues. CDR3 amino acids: CSARDRASGTNEQFF. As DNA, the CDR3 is TGCAGTGCTAGAGATCGGGCTAGCGGGACGAATGAGCAGTTCTTC.

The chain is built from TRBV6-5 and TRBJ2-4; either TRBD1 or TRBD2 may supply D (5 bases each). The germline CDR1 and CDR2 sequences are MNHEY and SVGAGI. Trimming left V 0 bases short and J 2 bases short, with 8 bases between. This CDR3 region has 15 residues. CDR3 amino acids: CASSYSPGPKNIQYF. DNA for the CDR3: TGTGCCAGCAGTTACTCTCCGGGACCCAAAAACATTCAGTACTTC.

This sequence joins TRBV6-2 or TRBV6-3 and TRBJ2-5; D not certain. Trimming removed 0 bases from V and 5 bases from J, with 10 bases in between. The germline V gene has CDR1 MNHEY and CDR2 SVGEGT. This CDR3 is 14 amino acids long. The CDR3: CASSYSELAETQYF. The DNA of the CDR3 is TGTGCCAGCAGTTACTCAGAACTGGCGGAGACCCAGTACTTC.

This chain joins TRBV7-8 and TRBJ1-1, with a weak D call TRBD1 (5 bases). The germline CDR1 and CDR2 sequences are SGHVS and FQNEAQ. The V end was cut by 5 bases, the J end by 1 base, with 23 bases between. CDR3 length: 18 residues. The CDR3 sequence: CASSANRDPRRRNTEAFF. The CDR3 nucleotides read TGTGCCAGCAGCGCCAACCGGGACCCCCGGAGGCGGAACACTGAAGCTTTCTTT. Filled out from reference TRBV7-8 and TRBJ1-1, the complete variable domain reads GAGVSQSPRYKVAKRGQDVALRCDPISGHVSLFWYQQALGQGPEFLTYFQNEAQLDKSGLPSDRFFAERPEGSVSTLKIQRTQQEDSAVYLCASSANRDPRRRNTEAFFGQGTRLTVV.

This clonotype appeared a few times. In DNA, the CDR3 is TGTGCCAGCAGCACTAGCACAGATACGCAGTATTTT. It yields the protein CASSTSTDTQYF. The chain joins TRBV7-6 to TRBJ2-3; unclear D gene. The V and J ends lost 5 bases and 0 bases respectively, with 3 bases between them. The CDR3 extends over 12 amino acids. Germline V gives CDR1 SGHVS, CDR2 FNYEAQ.

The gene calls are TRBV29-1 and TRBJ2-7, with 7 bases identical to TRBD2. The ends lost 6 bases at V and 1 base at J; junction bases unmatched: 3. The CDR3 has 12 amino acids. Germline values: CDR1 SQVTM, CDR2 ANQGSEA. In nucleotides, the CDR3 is TGCAGCGTCCGACTAGCTTCCTACGAGCAGTACTTC. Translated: CSVRLASYEQYF.

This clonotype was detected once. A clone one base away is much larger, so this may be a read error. DNA of the CDR3: TGTGCCAGCAGAAAGCGGAAGCCTGGTTTT. It is translated as CASRKRKPGF. The chain links TRBV21-1 to TRBJ1-6. TRBV21-1 has pseudogene status. The CDR3 spans 10 residues.

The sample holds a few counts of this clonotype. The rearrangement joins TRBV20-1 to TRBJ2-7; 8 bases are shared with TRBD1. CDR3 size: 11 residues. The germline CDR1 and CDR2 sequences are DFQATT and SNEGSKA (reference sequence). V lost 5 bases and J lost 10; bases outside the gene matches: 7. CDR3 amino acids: CSAGSGGDQYF. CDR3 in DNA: TGCAGTGCTGGGTCAGGGGGCGACCAGTACTTC.

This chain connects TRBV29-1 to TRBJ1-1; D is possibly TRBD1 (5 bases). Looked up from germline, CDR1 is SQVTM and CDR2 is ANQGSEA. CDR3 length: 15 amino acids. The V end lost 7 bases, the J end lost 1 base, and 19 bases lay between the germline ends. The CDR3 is CSAKPTGPRNTEAFF. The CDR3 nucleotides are TGCAGCGCAAAACCTACAGGACCTCGGAACACTGAAGCTTTCTTT.

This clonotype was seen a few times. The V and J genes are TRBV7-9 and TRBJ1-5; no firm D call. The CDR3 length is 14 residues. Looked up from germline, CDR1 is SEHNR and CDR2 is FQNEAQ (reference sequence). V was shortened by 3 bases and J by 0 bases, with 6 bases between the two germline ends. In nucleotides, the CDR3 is TGTGCCAGCAGCTTGGGAGATAGCAATCAGCCCCAGCATTTT. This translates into CASSLGDSNQPQHF.

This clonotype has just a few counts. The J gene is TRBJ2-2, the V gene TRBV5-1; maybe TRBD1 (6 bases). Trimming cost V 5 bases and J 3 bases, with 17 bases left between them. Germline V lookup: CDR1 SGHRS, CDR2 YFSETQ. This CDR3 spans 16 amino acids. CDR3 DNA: TGCGCCAGCAGGAACCGACAGGAGATGGACACCGGGGAGCTGTTTTTT. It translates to CASRNRQEMDTGELFF.